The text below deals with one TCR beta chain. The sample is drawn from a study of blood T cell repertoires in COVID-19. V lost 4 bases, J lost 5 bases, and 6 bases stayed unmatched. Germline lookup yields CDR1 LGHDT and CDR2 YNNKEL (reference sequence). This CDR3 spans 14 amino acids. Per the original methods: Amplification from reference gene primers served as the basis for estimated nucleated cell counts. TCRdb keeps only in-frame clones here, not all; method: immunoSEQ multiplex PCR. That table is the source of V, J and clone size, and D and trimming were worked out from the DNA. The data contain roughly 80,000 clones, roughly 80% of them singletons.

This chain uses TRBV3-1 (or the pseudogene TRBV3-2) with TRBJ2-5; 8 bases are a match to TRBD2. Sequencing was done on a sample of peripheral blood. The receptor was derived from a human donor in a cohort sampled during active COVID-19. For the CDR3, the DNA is TGTGCCAGCAGCCCGGGACTAGTGGGGGAGACCCAGTACTTC. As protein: CASSPGLVGETQYF.